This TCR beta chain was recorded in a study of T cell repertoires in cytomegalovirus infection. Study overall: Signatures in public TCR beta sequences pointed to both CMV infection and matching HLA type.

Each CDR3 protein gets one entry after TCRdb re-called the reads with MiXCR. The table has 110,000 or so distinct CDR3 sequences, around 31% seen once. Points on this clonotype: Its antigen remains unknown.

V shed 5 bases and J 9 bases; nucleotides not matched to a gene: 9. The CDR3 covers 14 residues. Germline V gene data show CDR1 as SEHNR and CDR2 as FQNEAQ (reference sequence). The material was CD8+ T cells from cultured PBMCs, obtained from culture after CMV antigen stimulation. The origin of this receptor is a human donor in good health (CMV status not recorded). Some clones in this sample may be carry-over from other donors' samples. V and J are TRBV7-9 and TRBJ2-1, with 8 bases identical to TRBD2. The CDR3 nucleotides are TGTGCCAGCAGCACGGGACTAGACTGGGGTGAGCAGTTCTTC. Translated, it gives CASSTGLDWGEQFF.